A single sample gave rise to the 18 T cell receptor beta chains below, sequenced in a study of CD4 T cells in relation to SARS-CoV-2 and coronaviruses. Assay: immunoSEQ multiplex PCR; the TCRdb copy retains only in-frame clones and omits some. The sample shows about 36,000 clones, about 80% of them seen only once. Their recognized antigens are unknown. Sequencing was done on a sample of naive CD4+ T cells from PBMCs, cultured in vitro. The sample's subset: naive CD4+ T cells isolated by negative enrichment. The receptors here all came from an adult with COVID-19.

This clone was found once. This sequence joins TRBV5-4 and TRBJ2-5; D uncertain. Germline V gene lookup returns CDR1 SGHNT and CDR2 YYREEE (reference sequence). Trimming removed 4 bases at V and 3 bases at J, with 10 bases between. The length of the CDR3 is 13 residues. In nucleotides, the CDR3 is TGTGCCAGCAGCAAGTTGACCGAAGAGACCCAGTACTTC. Amino acid sequence: CASSKLTEETQYF.

This chain connects TRBV28 to TRBJ2-1; D not certain. Between the trimmed V and J ends, which lost 2 bases and 5 bases, there was a span of 19 bases. Germline V gives CDR1 MDHEN, CDR2 SYDVKM. The CDR3 has 17 amino acids. In nucleotides, the CDR3 is TGTGCCAGCAGTTTAGTCAGTCTTCGCAGACCCGACAATGAGCAGTTCTTC. Protein: CASSLVSLRRPDNEQFF.

This clone was recorded a few times. V and J are TRBV15 and TRBJ1-5; no definite D call. The CDR3 extends over 17 amino acids. V lost 5 bases and J lost 4, with 21 bases in between. Germline CDR1 reads LNHNV; CDR2 reads YYDKDF (reference sequence). The CDR3 coding sequence is TGTGCCACCAGCCCACATACCGGACTCCCTGGAAATCAGCCCCAGCATTTT. This encodes CATSPHTGLPGNQPQHF.

The chain recombines TRBV5-5 with TRBJ2-7, with TRBD2 matching over 7 bases. J was trimmed by 6 bases and V by 4 bases; bases with no gene match: 4. Germline values: CDR1 SGHKS, CDR2 YYEKEE (reference sequence). The CDR3 totals 12 residues. In DNA, the CDR3 is TGTGCCAGCAGCCAGACGGGAGGCGAGCAGTACTTC. Protein sequence: CASSQTGGEQYF.

This sequence joins TRBV7-3 and TRBJ2-3; a weak D match, TRBD1 (6 bases). Trimming took 8 bases from V and 2 from J, leaving 11 bases between them. The CDR3 covers 13 residues. CDR1 is SGHTA, CDR2 FQGTGA, per germline. The CDR3 DNA follows: TGTGCCAGCGCACAGGGAGACACAGATACGCAGTATTTT. Protein product: CASAQGDTDTQYF.

The chain couples TRBV12-3 or TRBV12-4 to TRBJ2-1; 7 bases are a match to TRBD2. With V trimmed by 6 bases and J by 14 bases, 10 bases remained unmatched. This CDR3 has 12 amino acids. DNA of the CDR3: TGTGCCAGCAGCAAACCGGGACTATGGAAGTTCTTC. Amino acids: CASSKPGLWKFF.

The J gene is TRBJ2-7, the V gene TRBV15; 10 bases are shared with TRBD2. The ends lost 0 bases at V and 0 bases at J; junction bases unmatched: 5. This CDR3 is built from 17 residues. CDR1 and CDR2 from the germline V gene are LNHNV and YYDKDF (reference sequence). Here the CDR3 reads CATSRDLQREGSYEQYF. In nucleotides, the CDR3 is TGTGCCACCAGCAGAGATCTGCAGCGGGAGGGCTCCTACGAGCAGTACTTC.

The chain uses TRBV6-1 and TRBJ2-1; D gene ambiguous. Deletions cut 3 bases from V and 8 bases from J, with 17 bases between. The CDR3 loop spans 15 amino acids. Germline CDR1 is MNHNS and CDR2 is SASEGT. This chain's CDR3 is CASSDGVTVLHEQFF. CDR3 DNA: TGTGCCAGCAGTGACGGCGTTACAGTTTTACATGAGCAGTTCTTC.

The chain joins TRBV28 to TRBJ2-7, with 10 nucleotides matching TRBD1. V lost 5 bases to trimming and J lost 5 bases; unmatched junction nucleotides: 9. This CDR3 comprises 15 residues. Germline CDR1 reads MDHEN; CDR2 reads SYDVKM. The CDR3 reads CASSTPGQGRNEQYF. CDR3 bases: TGTGCCAGCAGTACCCCGGGACAGGGGCGGAACGAGCAGTACTTC.

The sample holds one count of this clone. The rearrangement links TRBV5-4 to TRBJ2-3; 14 nucleotides align to TRBD2. The trim removed 4 bases at V and 4 bases at J, leaving 5 bases unmatched. The germline CDR1 and CDR2 sequences are SGHNT and YYREEE (reference sequence). The CDR3 consists of 16 residues. The chain's CDR3 is CASSPTSGRAADTQYF. The CDR3 nucleotides are TGTGCCAGCAGCCCGACTAGCGGGAGGGCTGCAGATACGCAGTATTTT.

The chain recombines TRBV5-5 with TRBJ1-4; possibly TRBD1 for D (6 bases). CDR1 SGHKS and CDR2 YYEKEE come from the germline V gene (reference sequence). This CDR3 has 20 amino acids. Trimming shortened V by 5 bases and J by 0 bases, and 26 bases separated the two germline ends. Here the CDR3 DNA reads TGTGCCAGCAGTTCATTCCCAGGGGTCGGACGGCTTCCAACTAATGAAAAACTGTTTTTT. Translated: CASSSFPGVGRLPTNEKLFF.

V gene TRBV5-5 combines with J gene TRBJ1-1, with a possible D match to TRBD1 (5 bases). The CDR3 length is 14 residues. V gave up 0 bases and J gave up 5 bases, with 11 bases separating them. Germline V gene sequence: CDR1 SGHKS, CDR2 YYEKEE (reference sequence). The CDR3 spells CASSLGGVETEAFF. CDR3 nucleotide sequence: TGTGCCAGCAGCTTGGGAGGGGTCGAGACTGAAGCTTTCTTT. The full variable domain, rest sourced from reference TRBV5-5 and TRBJ1-1, is DAGVTQSPTHLIKTRGQQVTLRCSPISGHKSVSWYQQVLGQGPQFIFQYYEKEERGRGNFPDRFSARQFPNYSSELNVNALLLGDSALYLCASSLGGVETEAFFGQGTRLTVV.

This sequence joins TRBV12-3 or TRBV12-4 and TRBJ1-5, with a possible D match to TRBD1 (5 bases). V dropped 9 bases and J dropped 9 bases, with 15 bases sitting between them. The CDR3 has 12 residues. CDR3 sequence (DNA): TGTGCCAGTAGGATTGGGACGGCGCCCCAGCATTTT. The encoded protein is CASRIGTAPQHF.

The chain has TRBV5-1 and TRBJ2-3; 8 bases match TRBD1. Germline CDR1 reads SGHRS; CDR2 reads YFSETQ. V shed 0 bases and J 3 bases; nucleotides not matched to a gene: 9. The CDR3 is made up of 17 amino acids. The CDR3 DNA follows: TGCGCCAGCAGCTTGGCGGCAGGGGGCGGTTTTACAGATACGCAGTATTTT. Translation gives CASSLAAGGGFTDTQYF.

The chain is built from TRBV7-9 and TRBJ2-5; TRBD2 aligns across 9 bases. Looked up from germline, CDR1 is SEHNR and CDR2 is FQNEAQ (reference sequence). This CDR3 has 14 residues. V lost 5 bases to trimming and J lost 5 bases; unmatched junction nucleotides: 6. CDR3 residues: CASSQSGGLETQYF. CDR3 bases: TGTGCCAGCAGCCAAAGCGGGGGGTTGGAGACCCAGTACTTC.

The J gene is TRBJ2-1, the V gene TRBV3-1 (or the pseudogene TRBV3-2); weak D call: TRBD2 (6 bases). The CDR3 is 14 residues long. Germline lookup yields CDR1 LGHDT and CDR2 YNNKEL (reference sequence). Trimming shortened V by 4 bases and J by 9 bases, and 16 bases separated the two germline ends. The CDR3 DNA follows: TGTGCCAGCAGCCCCCCGGGAGCCTTGGGTGAGCAGTTCTTC. It is translated as CASSPPGALGEQFF.

The DNA of the CDR3 is TGTGCCAGCAGCTTTCGACTAGCGGGAAGAGAGACCCAGTACTTC. Its translation is CASSFRLAGRETQYF. This chain joins TRBV13 and TRBJ2-5; 11 bases line up with TRBD2. V dropped 3 bases and J dropped 4; count of bases not matched to a gene: 4. Germline V CDR1 and CDR2: PRHDT, FYEKMQ (reference sequence). The CDR3 extends over 15 amino acids.

V gene TRBV7-9 combines with J gene TRBJ1-5, with 7 bases matching TRBD1. Losses at the gene ends were 5 bases for V and 7 bases for J; bases not matched to a gene: 20. The CDR3 has 18 residues. Germline loops: CDR1 SEHNR, CDR2 FQNEAQ (reference sequence). The CDR3 DNA reads TGTGCCAGCAGCCGAAGGAAAAAGACAGGGACTCTCGTCCAGCCCCAGCATTTT. This gives the protein CASSRRKKTGTLVQPQHF.